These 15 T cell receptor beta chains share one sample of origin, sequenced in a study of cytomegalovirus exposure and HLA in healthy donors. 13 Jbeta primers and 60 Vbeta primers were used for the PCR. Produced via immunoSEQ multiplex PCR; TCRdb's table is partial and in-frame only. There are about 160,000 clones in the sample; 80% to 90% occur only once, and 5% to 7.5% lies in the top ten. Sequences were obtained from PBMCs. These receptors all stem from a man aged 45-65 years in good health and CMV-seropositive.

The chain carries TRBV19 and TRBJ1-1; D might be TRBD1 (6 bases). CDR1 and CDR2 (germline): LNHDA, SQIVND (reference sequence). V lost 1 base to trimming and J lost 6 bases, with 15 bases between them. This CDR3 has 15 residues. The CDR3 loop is CASSIVPGAGAEAFF. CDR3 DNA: TGTGCCAGTAGTATAGTTCCAGGGGCGGGCGCTGAAGCTTTCTTT.

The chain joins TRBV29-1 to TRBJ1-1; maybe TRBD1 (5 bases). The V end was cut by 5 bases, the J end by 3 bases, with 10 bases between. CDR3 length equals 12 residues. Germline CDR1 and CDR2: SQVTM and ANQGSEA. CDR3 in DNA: TGCAGCGTTCCCCAGGGCCACACTGAAGCTTTCTTT. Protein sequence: CSVPQGHTEAFF.

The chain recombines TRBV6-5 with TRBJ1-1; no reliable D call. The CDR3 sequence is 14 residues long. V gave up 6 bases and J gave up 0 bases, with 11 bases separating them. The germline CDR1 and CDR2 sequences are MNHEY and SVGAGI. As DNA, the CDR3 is TGTGCCAGCAGCCCACGCGCCCTGAACACTGAAGCTTTCTTT. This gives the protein CASSPRALNTEAFF.

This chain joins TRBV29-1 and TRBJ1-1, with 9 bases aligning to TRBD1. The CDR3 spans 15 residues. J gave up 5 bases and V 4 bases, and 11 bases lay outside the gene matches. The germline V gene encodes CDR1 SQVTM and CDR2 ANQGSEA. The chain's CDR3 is CSVGGTGLSGTEAFF. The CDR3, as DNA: TGCAGCGTTGGTGGGACAGGGCTTTCGGGAACTGAAGCTTTCTTT.

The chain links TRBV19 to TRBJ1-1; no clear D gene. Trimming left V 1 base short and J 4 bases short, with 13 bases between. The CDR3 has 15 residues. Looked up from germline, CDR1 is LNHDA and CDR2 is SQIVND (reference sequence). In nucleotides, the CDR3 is TGTGCCAGTAGTATAGGGCCGGGATCCTCCACTGAAGCTTTCTTT. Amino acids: CASSIGPGSSTEAFF.

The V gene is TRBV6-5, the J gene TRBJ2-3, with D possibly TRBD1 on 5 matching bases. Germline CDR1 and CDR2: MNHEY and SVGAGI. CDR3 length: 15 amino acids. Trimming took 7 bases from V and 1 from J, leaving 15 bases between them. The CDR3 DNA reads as TGTGCCAGCACCAACAGGTGGATAGGCACAGATACGCAGTATTTT. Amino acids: CASTNRWIGTDTQYF.

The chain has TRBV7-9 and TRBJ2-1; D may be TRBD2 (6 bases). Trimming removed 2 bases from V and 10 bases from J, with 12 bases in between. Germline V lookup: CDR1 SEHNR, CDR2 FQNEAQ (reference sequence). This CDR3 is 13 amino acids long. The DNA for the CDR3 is TGTGCCAGCAGCTTACCACGGGAGCGGGAGCAGTTCTTC. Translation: CASSLPREREQFF.

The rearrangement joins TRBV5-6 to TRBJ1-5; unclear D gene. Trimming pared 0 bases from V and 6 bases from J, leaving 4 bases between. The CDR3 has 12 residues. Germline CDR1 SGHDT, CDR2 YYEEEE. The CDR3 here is CASSLGVQPQHF. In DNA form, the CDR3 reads TGTGCCAGCAGCTTGGGAGTTCAGCCCCAGCATTTT.

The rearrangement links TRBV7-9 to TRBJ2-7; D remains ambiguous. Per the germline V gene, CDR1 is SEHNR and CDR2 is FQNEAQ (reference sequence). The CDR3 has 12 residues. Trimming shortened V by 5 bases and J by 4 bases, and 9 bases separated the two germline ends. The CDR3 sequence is CASSVTVYEQYF. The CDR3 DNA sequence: TGTGCCAGCAGCGTGACTGTTTACGAGCAGTACTTC.

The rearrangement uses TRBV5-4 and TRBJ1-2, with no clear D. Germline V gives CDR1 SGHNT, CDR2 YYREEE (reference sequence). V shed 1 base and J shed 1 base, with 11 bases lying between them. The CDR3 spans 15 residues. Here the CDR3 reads CASSLLSSVNYGYTF. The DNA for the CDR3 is TGTGCCAGCAGCTTGCTATCTTCTGTTAACTATGGCTACACCTTC.

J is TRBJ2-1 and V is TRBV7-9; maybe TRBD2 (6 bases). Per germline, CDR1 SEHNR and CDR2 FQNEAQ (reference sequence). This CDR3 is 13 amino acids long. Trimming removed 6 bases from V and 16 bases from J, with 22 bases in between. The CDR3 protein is CASSDTSHESPFF. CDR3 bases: TGTGCCAGCAGTGATACTAGCCACGAGTCCCCTTTCTTC.

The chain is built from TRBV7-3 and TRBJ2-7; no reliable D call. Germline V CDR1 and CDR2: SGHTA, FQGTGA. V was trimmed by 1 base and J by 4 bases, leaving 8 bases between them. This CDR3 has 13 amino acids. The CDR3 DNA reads TGTGCCAGCAGCTTAAATCCCCTATACGAGCAGTACTTC. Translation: CASSLNPLYEQYF.

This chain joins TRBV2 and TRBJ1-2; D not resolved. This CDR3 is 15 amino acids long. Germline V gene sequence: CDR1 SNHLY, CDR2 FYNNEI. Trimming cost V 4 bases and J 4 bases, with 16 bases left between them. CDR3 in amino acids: CASSGLAPASYGYTF. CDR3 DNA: TGTGCCAGCAGTGGTCTTGCCCCGGCTAGCTATGGCTACACCTTC.

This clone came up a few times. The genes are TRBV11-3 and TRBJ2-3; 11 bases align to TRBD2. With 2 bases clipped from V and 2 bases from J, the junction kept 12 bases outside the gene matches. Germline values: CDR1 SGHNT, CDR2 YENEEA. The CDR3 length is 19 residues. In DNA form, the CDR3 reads TGTGCCAGCAGCTTACTCGTCTGGGTAGCGGGAGGGAACACAGATACGCAGTATTTT. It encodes CASSLLVWVAGGNTDTQYF. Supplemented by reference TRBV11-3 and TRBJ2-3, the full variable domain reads EAGVVQSPRYKIIEKKQPVAFWCNPISGHNTLYWYLQNLGQGPELLIRYENEEAVDDSQLPKDRFSAERLKGVDSTLKIQPAELGDSAVYLCASSLLVWVAGGNTDTQYFGPGTRLTVL.

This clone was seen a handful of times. CDR3 coding DNA: TGTGCCAGCAGCGGACTAGCGGGGGGCCTCTTTGGGGAGACCCAGTACTTC. Residues: CASSGLAGGLFGETQYF. The chain has TRBV9 and TRBJ2-5, with 13 bases aligning to TRBD2. V dropped 3 bases and J dropped 5; count of bases not matched to a gene: 10. The length of the CDR3 is 17 residues. From germline, CDR1 is SGDLS and CDR2 YYNGEE.